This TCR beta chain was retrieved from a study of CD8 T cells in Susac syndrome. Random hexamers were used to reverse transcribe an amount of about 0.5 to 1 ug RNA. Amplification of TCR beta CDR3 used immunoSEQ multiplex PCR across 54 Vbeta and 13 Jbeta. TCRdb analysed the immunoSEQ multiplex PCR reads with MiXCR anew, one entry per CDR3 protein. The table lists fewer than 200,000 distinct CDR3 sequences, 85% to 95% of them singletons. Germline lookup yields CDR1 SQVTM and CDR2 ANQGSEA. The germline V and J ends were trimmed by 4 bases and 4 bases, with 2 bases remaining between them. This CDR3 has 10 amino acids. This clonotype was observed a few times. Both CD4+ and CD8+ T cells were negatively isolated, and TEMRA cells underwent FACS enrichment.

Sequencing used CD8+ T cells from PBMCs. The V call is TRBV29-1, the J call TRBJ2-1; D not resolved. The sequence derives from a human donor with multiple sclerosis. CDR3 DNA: TGCAGCGTTGGTTACAATGAGCAGTTCTTC. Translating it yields CSVGYNEQFF.